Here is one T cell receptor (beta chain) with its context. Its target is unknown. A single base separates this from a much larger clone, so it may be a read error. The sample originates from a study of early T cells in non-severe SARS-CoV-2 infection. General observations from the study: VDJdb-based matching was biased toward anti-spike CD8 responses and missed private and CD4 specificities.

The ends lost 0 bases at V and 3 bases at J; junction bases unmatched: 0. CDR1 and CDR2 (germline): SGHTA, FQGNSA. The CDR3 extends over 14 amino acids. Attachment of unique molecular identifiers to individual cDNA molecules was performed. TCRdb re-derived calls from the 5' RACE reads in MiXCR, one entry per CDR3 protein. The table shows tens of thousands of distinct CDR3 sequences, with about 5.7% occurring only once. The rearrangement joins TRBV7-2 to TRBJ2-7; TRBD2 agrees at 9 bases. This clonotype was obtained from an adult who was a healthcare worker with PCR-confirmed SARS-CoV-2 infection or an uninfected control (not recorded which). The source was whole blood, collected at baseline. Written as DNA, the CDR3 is TGTGCCAGCAGCTTAGCTAGCGGGAGCTACGAGCAGTACTTC. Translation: CASSLASGSYEQYF.